The present T cell receptor beta chain was sequenced within a study of blood T cell repertoires in COVID-19. V was clipped by 1 base and J by 13 bases, with 29 bases between them. CDR1 is MGHRA and CDR2 is YSYEKL in the germline V gene. The CDR3 totals 18 residues. Recovered status in Cohort 3 required two negative PCRs, clearance, or symptom resolution. Measured with immunoSEQ multiplex PCR; TCRdb has only the in-frame clones, and not every one. The top ten hold around 1.7% of the sample, which has fewer than 400,000 clones, about nine tenths seen once. This rearrangement joins TRBV4-1 to TRBJ2-1; TRBD2 is a possible D gene (5 bases). The TCR sequence derives from a woman in her 30s who had recovered from COVID-19. What was sequenced was PBMCs or T cells enriched from blood (not recorded which). CDR3 coding DNA: TGCGCCAGCAGCCAAGGCCATCCATTCGGGGTGGCGGGTTTATTCCAGTTCTTC. It is translated as CASSQGHPFGVAGLFQFF.